A selection of T cell receptor beta chains follows, all from one sample in a study of T cell responses to AZD1222 COVID-19 vaccine. Assay: immunoSEQ multiplex PCR; the TCRdb copy retains only in-frame clones and omits some. The sample lists 120,000 to 150,000 clones, around 93% occurring once. Sequenced material: peripheral blood, taken 28 days after the second AZD1222 dose. The receptors were sampled from an adult who received the AZD1222 COVID-19 vaccine. Each CDR3 is given with its conserved first and last residue. A D gene is named only where the DNA matches it firmly. Size tells how often a clone was seen (once, few, many) or the class of an expanded clone, and some rows leave it out.

TGTGCCAGCAGTACTAACAGTTATAATCAGCCCCAGCATTTT CASSTNSYNQPQHF NA NA TRBJ1-5 TRBV6-5
TGTGCCAGCAGCTCTTATAGCGGGAGCCCACTCCAAGAGACCCAGTACTTC CASSSYSGSPLQETQYF TRBD2 NA TRBJ2-5 TRBV7-9
TGCAGCGTGCCTGAATGGGCGCGAGGCACCGGGGAGCTGTTTTTT CSVPEWARGTGELFF NA NA TRBJ2-2 TRBV29-1
TGTGCCGTTTTCCCCGACAGGGAAGGAGGCTACACCTTC CAVFPDREGGYTF TRBD1 NA TRBJ1-2 TRBV30
TGCGCCAGCAGCCAAGAAGATCGGGACGGCTTCTACGAGCAGTACTTC CASSQEDRDGFYEQYF NA NA TRBJ2-7 TRBV4-1
TGTGCCAGCAGCTCACCCCAAGTAAACACTGAAGCTTTCTTT CASSSPQVNTEAFF NA NA TRBJ1-1 TRBV5-4
TGTGCCAGCTCAGACGACAAAATCATGAACACTGAAGCTTTCTTT CASSDDKIMNTEAFF NA NA TRBJ1-1 TRBV18
TGCGCCAGCAGCTTGGGGGTGGGCCTCGGCACCGGGGAGCTGTTTTTT CASSLGVGLGTGELFF NA NA TRBJ2-2 TRBV5-1
TGTGCCAGCAGCGCCGGGGGACAGGGAGACTATGGCTACACCTTC CASSAGGQGDYGYTF TRBD1 NA TRBJ1-2 TRBV5-6
TGTGCCAGCAGCTTTGGGACTAGTTCCAATGAGCAGTTCTTC CASSFGTSSNEQFF TRBD2 NA TRBJ2-1 TRBV7-9
TGTGCCAGCAGCGTCATGGGACAGGCGTATGAGCAGTTCTTC CASSVMGQAYEQFF TRBD1 NA TRBJ2-1 TRBV7-9
TGCGCCAGCAGAAACGGGCGGGGTCCCAATGAGCAGTTCTTC CASRNGRGPNEQFF NA NA TRBJ2-1 TRBV5-1
TGTGCCAGCACCGTAGGACAGGCGCATGGCTACACCTTC CASTVGQAHGYTF TRBD1 NA TRBJ1-2 TRBV2
TGTGCCAGTAAGGAGGGACGGATTTTCAATCAGCCCCAGCATTTT CASKEGRIFNQPQHF NA once TRBJ1-5 TRBV19
TGTGCCAGTATATCCCAGGGGGCCTATCAGCCCCAGCATTTT CASISQGAYQPQHF TRBD1 NA TRBJ1-5 TRBV19
TGTGCCAGTAGTAAATGGCAGGGGGCTGATACGCAGTATTTT CASSKWQGADTQYF TRBD1 NA TRBJ2-3 TRBV19
TGTGCCAGCAGCGCCAAAGGGGGGGCAGGTACAGATACGCAGTATTTT CASSAKGGAGTDTQYF NA NA TRBJ2-3 TRBV9
TGTGCCAGCAGCCCCAGAAGCGGACTAGCGGGAGTAAATGAGCAGTTCTTC CASSPRSGLAGVNEQFF TRBD2 NA TRBJ2-1 TRBV7-2
TGTGCCAGCAGTTTCGCTTTGGACAGGATCTATGGCTACACCTTC CASSFALDRIYGYTF TRBD1 NA TRBJ1-2 TRBV28
TGTGCCAGCCCGCAGGGGTCGAACGGGGAGCTGTTTTTT CASPQGSNGELFF NA NA TRBJ2-2 TRBV6-1
TGTGCCAGCAGTCGGACAGGGGGGCATGGCTACACCTTC CASSRTGGHGYTF TRBD1 once TRBJ1-2 TRBV6-5
TGTGCCAGTAGTACTCTTACCGGGACAGGGGATGGAAACACCATATATTTT CASSTLTGTGDGNTIYF TRBD1 NA TRBJ1-3 TRBV19
TGTGCCAGCAGCTTGGACAGAAGAAACACTGAAGCTTTCTTT CASSLDRRNTEAFF NA NA TRBJ1-1 TRBV5-6
TGCGCCAGCACAGCGGGACTAGCGGGAGCCTTATTTTCGGGCGGGGAGCTGTTTTTT CASTAGLAGALFSGGELFF TRBD2 NA TRBJ2-2 TRBV5-1
TGTGCCAGCAGCTTACAGCCAGCGGGAGGTCGGAGGAAGTATTTT CASSLQPAGGRRKYF TRBD2 NA TRBJ2-3 TRBV7-2
TGCGCCAGCGGGAACCCCGAAGCTTTCTTT CASGNPEAFF NA NA TRBJ1-1 TRBV5-1
TGCGCCAGCAGCCAGGGTCGGGGAGGACGGGCTGGAAACACCATATATTTT CASSQGRGGRAGNTIYF NA NA TRBJ1-3 TRBV4-1
TGTGCCAGCATCCTAAGAGGGACAGGGACCGGGGAGCTGTTTTTT CASILRGTGTGELFF TRBD1 NA TRBJ2-2 TRBV6-5
TGTGCCAGCAGCTTAGTTGCGGGGCAGGAAGATTCACCCCTCCACTTT CASSLVAGQEDSPLHF NA NA TRBJ1-6 TRBV7-8
TGTGCCAGCAGCCCACGGACTAGCGGGAGGGCCAGGACAGATACGCAGTATTTT CASSPRTSGRARTDTQYF TRBD2 NA TRBJ2-3 TRBV7-9
TGTGCCACCTCCCGACGAGGACAGGGGGACAATGAGCAGTTCTTC CATSRRGQGDNEQFF TRBD1 NA TRBJ2-1 TRBV24-1
TGTGCCAGCAGCGGGCGCGGGGATCGCACAGATACGCAGTATTTT CASSGRGDRTDTQYF NA NA TRBJ2-3 TRBV7-2
TGCGCCAGCAGCCACCCCGAGGGGTTCGCTGAAGCTTTCTTT CASSHPEGFAEAFF NA NA TRBJ1-1 TRBV4-1
TGTGCCAGCAGAAGGAGGGCGGATGGGGCAGATACGCAGTATTTT CASRRRADGADTQYF NA NA TRBJ2-3 TRBV2
TGTGCCAGCAGCTTTACGCAGGTGGAGACTAGCTTTAATGAGCAGTTCTTC CASSFTQVETSFNEQFF TRBD2 NA TRBJ2-1 TRBV7-9
TGTGCCAGCAGCCCTGGGGATGGGGTCGGAGACAATGAGCAGTTCTTC CASSPGDGVGDNEQFF NA once TRBJ2-1 TRBV5-6
TGTGCCAGCAGCTTAGCGGGACTAGATGACTACGAGCAGTACTTC CASSLAGLDDYEQYF TRBD2 NA TRBJ2-7 TRBV7-2
TGTGCCAGTAGGATAAGACAGGGTGACACCGGGGAGCTGTTTTTT CASRIRQGDTGELFF TRBD1 NA TRBJ2-2 TRBV19
TGTGCCAGCAGTTTACAGGGGGCGGGCTACGAGCAGTACTTC CASSLQGAGYEQYF TRBD1 NA TRBJ2-7 TRBV27
TGTGCCAGCAGATTCACAGGAAGCTATGGCTACACCTTC CASRFTGSYGYTF NA NA TRBJ1-2 TRBV12-3/TRBV12-4
TGTGCCAGCAATCGGGGCACGAACACTGAAGCTTTCTTT CASNRGTNTEAFF NA NA TRBJ1-1 TRBV2
TGCGCCAGCAGCCAAGAGCCGGGGACAGGGGTCCAGGGTGGGGCCAACGTCCTGACTTTC CASSQEPGTGVQGGANVLTF TRBD1 NA TRBJ2-6 TRBV4-1
TGTGCCAGCAGTGAAAACGCGTCTGATATAGGTCAGCCCCAGCATTTT CASSENASDIGQPQHF NA few TRBJ1-5 TRBV6-1
TGTGCCAGCAGCTTAATTATGGGAATTCAAGATACGCAGTATTTT CASSLIMGIQDTQYF NA NA TRBJ2-3 TRBV7-3
TGTGCCAGCAGCCCGGGGGTAGCCGGGGAGCTGTTTTTT CASSPGVAGELFF NA NA TRBJ2-2 TRBV6-5
TGTGCCAGCAGCTTAGCAAGCGGGAGGGGGGCCAAAAACATTCAGTACTTC CASSLASGRGAKNIQYF TRBD2 NA TRBJ2-4 TRBV7-2
TGCAGTGCTAACGAGCTGGATGGCTACACCTTC CSANELDGYTF NA NA TRBJ1-2 TRBV20-1
TGTGCCAGCATCCGAAGGGGCTATGGCTACACCTTC CASIRRGYGYTF NA NA TRBJ1-2 TRBV12-3/TRBV12-4
TGTGCCATCAGTGAGGCCAGGGGGATGAACAATGAGCAGTTCTTC CAISEARGMNNEQFF TRBD1 NA TRBJ2-1 TRBV10-3
TGTGCCGCCAGCCCGGACGGACAGCGCATTCAGTACTTC CAASPDGQRIQYF NA NA TRBJ2-4 TRBV2
TGTGCCAGCAGTACAGGGTTACCCCTCCACTTT CASSTGLPLHF NA NA TRBJ1-6 TRBV27
TGTGCCAGCAGCTTCGGACAGGGATTATTAGGCTACACCTTC CASSFGQGLLGYTF TRBD1 NA TRBJ1-2 TRBV11-2
TGTGCCAGCAGTGACGATCGAGCAACTAATGAAAAACTGTTTTTT CASSDDRATNEKLFF NA NA TRBJ1-4 TRBV2
TGTGCCAGCTCACCCGACGGACAGGGGGCCTACGAGCAGTACTTC CASSPDGQGAYEQYF TRBD1 NA TRBJ2-7 TRBV18
TGCGCCAGCAGCTTAGAGGGGATACCACCCCTCCACTTT CASSLEGIPPLHF NA NA TRBJ1-6 TRBV5-1
TGTGCCAGCAGCTCCGGATGGGGGTACGGCACTGAAGCTTTCTTT CASSSGWGYGTEAFF NA NA TRBJ1-1 TRBV7-2
TGTGCCAGCAGTGCAACCTTACGGGACTTCCAACAGACAGATACGCAGTATTTT CASSATLRDFQQTDTQYF NA NA TRBJ2-3 TRBV9
TGTGCCAGCAGTTACTCTTGGCAGGGGGCTGGCTACACCTTC CASSYSWQGAGYTF TRBD1 NA TRBJ1-2 TRBV6-2/TRBV6-3
TGTGCCAGCAGCCTACCAGCGGGGAAGGTGGTTGAGCAGTTCTTC CASSLPAGKVVEQFF TRBD2 NA TRBJ2-1 TRBV7-8
TGTGCCTGGAGTGTACGTCTGGGGAAGATGGGGGAAGGCTACACCTTC CAWSVRLGKMGEGYTF NA once TRBJ1-2 TRBV30